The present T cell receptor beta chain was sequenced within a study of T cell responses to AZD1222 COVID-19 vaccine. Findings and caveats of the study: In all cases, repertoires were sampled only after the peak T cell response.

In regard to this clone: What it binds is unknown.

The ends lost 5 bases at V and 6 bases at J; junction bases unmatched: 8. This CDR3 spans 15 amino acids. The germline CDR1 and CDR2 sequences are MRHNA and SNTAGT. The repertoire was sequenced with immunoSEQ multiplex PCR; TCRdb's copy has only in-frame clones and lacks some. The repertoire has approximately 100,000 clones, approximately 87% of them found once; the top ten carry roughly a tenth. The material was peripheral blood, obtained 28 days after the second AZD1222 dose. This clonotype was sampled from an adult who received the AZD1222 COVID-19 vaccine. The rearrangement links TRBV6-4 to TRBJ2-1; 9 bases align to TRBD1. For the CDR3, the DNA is TGTGCCAGCAGTCAACAGGGGGCGGCATTCAATGAGCAGTTCTTC. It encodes CASSQQGAAFNEQFF.